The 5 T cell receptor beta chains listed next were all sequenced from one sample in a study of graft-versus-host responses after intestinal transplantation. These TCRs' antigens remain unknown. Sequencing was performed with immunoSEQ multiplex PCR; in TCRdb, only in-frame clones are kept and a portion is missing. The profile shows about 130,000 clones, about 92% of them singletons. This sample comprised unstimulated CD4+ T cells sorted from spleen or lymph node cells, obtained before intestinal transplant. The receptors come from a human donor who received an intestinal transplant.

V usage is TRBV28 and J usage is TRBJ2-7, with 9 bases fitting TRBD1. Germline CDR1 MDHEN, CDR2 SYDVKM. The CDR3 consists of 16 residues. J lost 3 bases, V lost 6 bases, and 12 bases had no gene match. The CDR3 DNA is TGTGCCAGCAGCTCCTCGGGACAGGGTCAAATCTACGAGCAGTACTTC. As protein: CASSSSGQGQIYEQYF.

The CDR3 protein is CSSFLGGLGDTQYF. Here the CDR3 DNA reads TGCAGCAGCTTTCTCGGGGGGCTCGGGGATACGCAGTATTTT. The chain links TRBV29-1 to TRBJ2-3; possible D gene TRBD2, 7 bases. The CDR3 runs 14 residues. Germline assignment: CDR1 SQVTM and CDR2 ANQGSEA. V lost 8 bases and J 6 bases, leaving 21 bases between the germline ends.

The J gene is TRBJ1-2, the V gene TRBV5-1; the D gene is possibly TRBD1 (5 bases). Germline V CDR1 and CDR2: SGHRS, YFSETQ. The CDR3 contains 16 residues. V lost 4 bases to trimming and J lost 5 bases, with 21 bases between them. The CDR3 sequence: CASSLGDGAVDYGYTF. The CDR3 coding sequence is TGCGCCAGCAGCCTTGGGGACGGCGCGGTTGATTATGGCTACACCTTC.

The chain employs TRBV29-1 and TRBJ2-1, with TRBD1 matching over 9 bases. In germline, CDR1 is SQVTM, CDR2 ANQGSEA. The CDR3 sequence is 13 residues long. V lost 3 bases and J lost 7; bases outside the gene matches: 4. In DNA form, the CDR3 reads TGCAGCGTTGAGGGACAGGGACGGAATGAGCAGTTCTTC. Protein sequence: CSVEGQGRNEQFF.

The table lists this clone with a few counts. The CDR3 here is CASSLVQVQGGYTF. The CDR3 bases are TGTGCCAGCAGCTTGGTCCAGGTGCAGGGTGGCTACACCTTC. The chain uses TRBV7-9 and TRBJ1-2; the D gene is possibly TRBD1 (5 bases). Germline CDR1 SEHNR, CDR2 FQNEAQ (reference sequence). Trimming pared 3 bases from V and 7 bases from J, leaving 15 bases between. CDR3 size: 14 residues. Looking up the rest from reference TRBV7-9 and TRBJ1-2 gives the full variable domain: DTGVSQNPRHKITKRGQNVTFRCDPISEHNRLYWYRQTLGQGPEFLTYFQNEAQLEKSRLLSDRFSAERPKGSFSTLEIQRTEQGDSAMYLCASSLVQVQGGYTFGSGTRLTVV.